The T cell receptor beta chain under discussion was sequenced for a study of T cell changes during pregnancy in multiple sclerosis. Measured with immunoSEQ multiplex PCR; TCRdb has only the in-frame clones, and not every one. The table lists about 41,000 clones, roughly 90% of them singletons. The CDR3 contains 16 residues. Germline CDR1 is SGHRS and CDR2 is YFSETQ. The V segment lost 4 bases and the J segment 6 bases; nucleotides outside the gene matches: 8. The material was CD8+ T cells from peripheral blood mononuclear cells, obtained in the third trimester of pregnancy. V is TRBV5-1 and J is TRBJ1-6; TRBD1 matches 9 bases. This sequence originates from a female donor with multiple sclerosis, enrolled in a pregnancy study. The CDR3: CASSDDRGGFNSPLHF. In nucleotides, the CDR3 is TGCGCCAGCAGCGATGACAGGGGGGGATTTAATTCACCCCTCCACTTT.